Shown below are 6 T cell receptor beta chains from a single sample sequenced in a study of cytomegalovirus exposure and HLA in healthy donors (dated by TCRdb to the late 2010s). Library prep was done by the immunoSEQ multiplex PCR assay. For the multiplex PCR, a mixture combining 60 forward primers for TCR Vbeta segments and 13 reverse primers for TCR Jbeta segments was used. TCRdb re-hosts the immuneACCESS table, in-frame sequences only. Its copies lack some clones; in the studies checked, an unresolved V gene accounts for under half of them, and the cause for the rest is not known. This sample gives roughly 150,000 clones in total; almost 80% of them show up just once. Of the sample, about a tenth falls within the top ten clones. The sequencing sample was made of PBMCs. The receptor set was obtained from a man aged 18-30 years in good health and CMV-seropositive.

This rearrangement joins TRBV28 to TRBJ2-1; TRBD2 agrees at 8 bases. J was trimmed by 4 bases and V by 8 bases; bases with no gene match: 19. CDR3 length: 18 residues. Germline loops: CDR1 MDHEN, CDR2 SYDVKM. The CDR3 loop reads CASVPPGLVGGRYNEQFF. As DNA, the CDR3 is TGTGCCAGCGTCCCTCCGGGACTAGTGGGGGGCCGGTACAATGAGCAGTTCTTC.

V usage is TRBV5-1 and J usage is TRBJ1-4; D is possibly TRBD1 (6 bases). V was shortened by 0 bases and J by 1 base, with 10 bases between the two germline ends. Germline loops: CDR1 SGHRS, CDR2 YFSETQ. This CDR3 has 16 amino acids. As DNA, the CDR3 is TGCGCCAGCAGCTTGGCAGGGGTGGGAACTAATGAAAAACTGTTTTTT. Residues: CASSLAGVGTNEKLFF.

This clone was recorded a few times. V and J are TRBV18 and TRBJ1-2; unclear D gene. The CDR3 has 14 residues. V shed 2 bases and J shed 6 bases, with 13 bases lying between them. Germline CDR1 reads KGHSH; CDR2 reads LQKENI. The CDR3 is CASSPGPNRNGYTF. Written as DNA, the CDR3 is TGTGCCAGCTCACCAGGGCCAAATCGGAATGGCTACACCTTC.

The chain links TRBV6-1 to TRBJ2-7; possible D gene TRBD2, 5 bases. Germline CDR1 MNHNS, CDR2 SASEGT. The ends were cut back, 0 bases at V and 5 bases at J, with 11 bases in the middle. The CDR3 has 14 residues. This CDR3 is CASSEAPSSHEQYF. The CDR3 bases are TGTGCCAGCAGTGAAGCGCCTAGCTCGCACGAGCAGTACTTC.

Comment on this clone: The conserved closing phenylalanine or tryptophan is absent in this CDR3, likely reflecting a read error. The V call is TRBV10-3, the J call TRBJ1-6; D is perhaps TRBD1 (5 bases). The CDR3 totals 13 residues. V was clipped by 10 bases and J by 5 bases, with 12 bases between them. The germline V gene encodes CDR1 ENHRY and CDR2 SYGVKD. CDR3 amino acids: CANREGHNSPLHL. The CDR3 DNA is TGTGCCAACCGAGAGGGACATAATTCACCCCTCCACCTT.

The chain couples TRBV5-1 to TRBJ2-7; D is unresolved. Deletions cut 0 bases from V and 5 bases from J, with 15 bases between. Germline V gene data show CDR1 as SGHRS and CDR2 as YFSETQ. The CDR3 runs 15 residues. The CDR3 DNA reads TGCGCCAGCAGCTTGGCCGCGTTTAGACTGGACGAGCAGTACTTC. It translates to CASSLAAFRLDEQYF.